These 13 T cell receptor beta chains share one sample of origin, sequenced in a study of cytomegalovirus exposure and HLA in healthy donors. Libraries were prepared by immunoSEQ multiplex PCR; TCRdb keeps only in-frame clonotypes and omits some of them. Here the sample spans tens of thousands of clones, about 94% being singletons. Sequences were obtained from PBMCs. These receptors all stem from a man younger than 35 in good health and CMV-seropositive.

This clone occurred a few times. The V call is TRBV2, the J call TRBJ1-2; D is unclear. CDR3 length: 15 residues. The V and J ends lost 5 bases and 4 bases respectively, with 17 bases between them. CDR1 is SNHLY, CDR2 FYNNEI, per germline. CDR3 sequence: CASSIGGRQLYGYTF. The DNA for the CDR3 is TGTGCCAGCAGTATAGGAGGACGGCAACTCTATGGCTACACCTTC. Supplemented by reference TRBV2 and TRBJ1-2, the full variable domain reads EPEVTQTPSHQVTQMGQEVILRCVPISNHLYFYWYRQILGQKVEFLVSFYNNEISEKSEIFDDQFSVERPDGSNFTLKIRSTKLEDSAMYFCASSIGGRQLYGYTFGSGTRLTVV.

V usage is TRBV6-1 and J usage is TRBJ1-4; tentative D call: TRBD1 (6 bases). Trimming pared 4 bases from V and 5 bases from J, leaving 11 bases between. The CDR3 is made up of 14 amino acids. Germline assignment: CDR1 MNHNS and CDR2 SASEGT. CDR3 amino acids: CASSGDRTNEKLFF. As DNA, the CDR3 is TGTGCCAGCAGTGGCGACAGGACGAATGAAAAACTGTTTTTT.

The gene calls are TRBV2 and TRBJ2-1, with D perhaps matching TRBD1 (6 bases). Per germline, CDR1 SNHLY and CDR2 FYNNEI. Deletions cut 5 bases from V and 6 bases from J, with 11 bases between. This CDR3 is built from 13 residues. In DNA, the CDR3 is TGTGCCAGCAGTTTCGGGACACTCAATGAGCAGTTCTTC. Translation: CASSFGTLNEQFF.

The chain uses TRBV27 and TRBJ2-1; D possibly corresponds to TRBD1 (5 bases). The germline CDR1 and CDR2 sequences are MNHEY and SMNVEV (reference sequence). This CDR3 comprises 11 residues. The V end lost 9 bases, the J end lost 8 bases, and 11 bases lay between the germline ends. The CDR3 DNA is TGTGCCAGTCTGCAGGGCCATGAGCAGTTCTTC. Protein product: CASLQGHEQFF.

The chain recombines TRBV5-4 with TRBJ1-1, with D hard to call. Trimming pared 10 bases from V and 3 bases from J, leaving 16 bases between. Germline-derived CDR1 and CDR2 are SGHNT and YYREEE (reference sequence). This CDR3 spans 13 amino acids. DNA of the CDR3: TGTGCCTCCGCTACCCTGTCCGACACTGAAGCTTTCTTT. The encoded protein is CASATLSDTEAFF.

The chain couples TRBV5-5 to TRBJ2-7; 12 bases line up with TRBD1. From germline, CDR1 is SGHKS and CDR2 YYEKEE (reference sequence). V shed 0 bases, J shed 3 bases, and the junction held 4 bases outside the gene matches. The CDR3 sequence is 16 residues long. DNA for the CDR3: TGTGCCAGCAGCTTGGCCGGGACAGGGGGCGGCTACGAGCAGTACTTC. Amino acids: CASSLAGTGGGYEQYF. Based on the CDR3 plus reference TRBV5-5 and TRBJ2-7, the full variable domain is DAGVTQSPTHLIKTRGQQVTLRCSPISGHKSVSWYQQVLGQGPQFIFQYYEKEERGRGNFPDRFSARQFPNYSSELNVNALLLGDSALYLCASSLAGTGGGYEQYFGPGTRLTVT.

This clone is a singleton in its sample. This chain connects TRBV4-2 to TRBJ2-7; 7 positions match TRBD2. V shed 0 bases and J 2 bases; nucleotides not matched to a gene: 7. The CDR3 spans 16 residues. The germline V gene has CDR1 LGHNA and CDR2 YNFKEQ. The CDR3 loop is CASSQDWASGAYEQYF. As DNA, the CDR3 is TGTGCCAGCAGCCAAGATTGGGCTAGCGGTGCCTACGAGCAGTACTTC.

J is TRBJ2-5 and V is TRBV30; D is perhaps TRBD1 (6 bases). Germline values: CDR1 GTSNPN, CDR2 SVGIG (reference sequence). The V end lost 2 bases, the J end lost 4 bases, and 11 bases lay between the germline ends. The CDR3 has 13 amino acids. CDR3: CAWSIQGGETQYF. The DNA of the CDR3 is TGTGCCTGGAGTATACAGGGCGGAGAGACCCAGTACTTC.

The V and J genes are TRBV4-1 and TRBJ2-4, with 9 nucleotides matching TRBD1. Germline V gene lookup returns CDR1 MGHRA and CDR2 YSYEKL. With V trimmed by 4 bases and J by 4 bases, 8 bases remained unmatched. This CDR3 comprises 16 residues. CDR3 sequence (DNA): TGCGCCAGCAGCCCAGCTGGACAGGGGACGAAAAACATTCAGTACTTC. This translates into CASSPAGQGTKNIQYF.

The chain uses TRBV5-4 and TRBJ2-1; 10 bases align to TRBD2. J gave up 5 bases and V 1 base, and 6 bases lay outside the gene matches. Germline loops: CDR1 SGHNT, CDR2 YYREEE (reference sequence). This CDR3 contains 16 residues. In DNA, the CDR3 is TGTGCCAGCAGCTTGACTAGCGGGAAAAAAAACAATGAGCAGTTCTTC. Protein product: CASSLTSGKKNNEQFF.

V is TRBV10-1 and J is TRBJ2-5; 10 positions match TRBD2. With 6 bases clipped from V and 1 base from J, the junction kept 14 bases outside the gene matches. This CDR3 has 18 amino acids. Germline-derived CDR1 and CDR2 are WNHNN and SYGVQD (reference sequence). In DNA, the CDR3 is TGCGCCAGCAGAGACCTCACCTTAGCGGGAGGTCCCCAAGAGACCCAGTACTTC. Protein sequence: CASRDLTLAGGPQETQYF.

The gene calls are TRBV7-9 and TRBJ2-6; TRBD2 is a possible D gene (5 bases). The germline CDR1 and CDR2 sequences are SEHNR and FQNEAQ (reference sequence). V lost 5 bases and J lost 1, with 12 bases in between. CDR3 length equals 16 residues. The CDR3 region is CASSPGMLSGANVLTF. CDR3 in DNA: TGTGCCAGCAGCCCCGGGATGCTATCTGGGGCCAACGTCCTGACTTTC. The complete variable domain, with remaining parts taken from reference TRBV7-9 and TRBJ2-6, reads DTGVSQNPRHKITKRGQNVTFRCDPISEHNRLYWYRQTLGQGPEFLTYFQNEAQLEKSRLLSDRFSAERPKGSFSTLEIQRTEQGDSAMYLCASSPGMLSGANVLTFGAGSRLTVL.

The chain has TRBV7-9 and TRBJ2-1; 10 nucleotides line up with TRBD2. The J segment lost 5 bases and the V segment lost 3 bases, leaving 13 bases of the junction unmatched. The CDR3 is 18 residues long. Germline V CDR1 and CDR2: SEHNR, FQNEAQ (reference sequence). This CDR3 is CASSFNGERGGLDNEQFF. The CDR3 DNA reads TGTGCCAGCAGCTTTAACGGGGAGCGGGGGGGCTTGGACAATGAGCAGTTCTTC.